This TCR beta chain appears in the sequencing data of a study of T cell responses to AZD1222 COVID-19 vaccine. Overall study results and limits: After the peak T cell response, and only then, were repertoires sampled. Clonal diversity was possibly underestimated; the donors were predominantly white British and more often female. Among AZD1222 vaccinees, only 5 to 7 were seropositive at baseline. The study found vaccine-associated CD4 TCRs spanning spike, dominant at 160-218 and 743-854.

The repertoire was sequenced with immunoSEQ multiplex PCR; TCRdb's copy has only in-frame clones and lacks some. This repertoire shows approximately 190,000 clones, almost 95% found once; its top ten account for roughly 9.8%. About this clone itself: Its specificity is not known.

This TCR was sampled from an adult in good health. Sequencing was performed on peripheral blood, taken on day 0 of AZD1222 vaccination.

CDR3 bases: TGCGCCAGCACCTTATTACCGGGACAGGGGGGATCACCCCTCCACTTT. Its protein product is CASTLLPGQGGSPLHF. V usage is TRBV4-1 and J usage is TRBJ1-6, with 11 bases that match TRBD1. Germline values: CDR1 MGHRA, CDR2 YSYEKL. The CDR3 has 16 residues. J was trimmed by 10 bases and V by 7 bases; bases with no gene match: 12.